Given below is one T cell receptor (beta chain) in context. The junction differs from germline at one of its ends, possibly a read error. This sample is part of a study of blood T cell repertoires in COVID-19. Background on the study: PBMCs, B-cell-depleted T cells, or T cells were the source of the cDNA or gDNA that made up the material.

Germline CDR1 reads SSHAT; CDR2 reads FNYEAQ (reference sequence). The CDR3 length is 13 residues. Study processing details: Amplification of reference gene primers was used by the study to estimate nucleated cell counts. Clones were sequenced by immunoSEQ multiplex PCR, and TCRdb holds only the in-frame ones, with some missing. The V and J calls and clone size were taken over from that table, and D and trimming were inferred from the DNA. This sample has 99,000 or so clones; around 90% occur once, and the top ten carry 4.5% to 5.5%. Sequences were obtained from peripheral blood. J is TRBJ2-1 and V is TRBV7-7; tentatively, D is TRBD1 (6 bases). The source is a human donor in a cohort sampled during active COVID-19. The CDR3, as DNA: TGTGCTAGCAGCTTTGGAAGGGGGAATGAGCAGTTCTTC. Encoded protein: CASSFGRGNEQFF.